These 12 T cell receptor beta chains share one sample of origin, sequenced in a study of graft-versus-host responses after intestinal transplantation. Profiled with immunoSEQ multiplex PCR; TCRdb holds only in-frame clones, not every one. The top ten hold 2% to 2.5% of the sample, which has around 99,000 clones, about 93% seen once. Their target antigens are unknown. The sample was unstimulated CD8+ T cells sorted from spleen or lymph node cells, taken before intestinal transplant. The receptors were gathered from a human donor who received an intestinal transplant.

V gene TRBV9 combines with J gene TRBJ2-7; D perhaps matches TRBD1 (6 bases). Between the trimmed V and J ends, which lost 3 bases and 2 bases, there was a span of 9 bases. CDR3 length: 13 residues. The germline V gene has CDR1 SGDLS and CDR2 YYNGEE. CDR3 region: CASSARDTYEQYF. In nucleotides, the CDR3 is TGTGCCAGCAGCGCCCGGGACACCTACGAGCAGTACTTC.

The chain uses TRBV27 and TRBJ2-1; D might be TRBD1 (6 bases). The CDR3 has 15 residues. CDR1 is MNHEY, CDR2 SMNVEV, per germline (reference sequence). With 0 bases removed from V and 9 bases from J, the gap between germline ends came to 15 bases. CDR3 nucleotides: TGTGCCAGCAGTTTATCCGGCAGGGGTCTAGGTGAGCAGTTCTTC. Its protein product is CASSLSGRGLGEQFF.

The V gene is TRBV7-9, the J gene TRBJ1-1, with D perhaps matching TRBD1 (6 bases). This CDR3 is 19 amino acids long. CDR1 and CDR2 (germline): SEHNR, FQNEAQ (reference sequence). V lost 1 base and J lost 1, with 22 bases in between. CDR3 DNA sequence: TGTGCCAGCAGCTTAGTAGGGGGAGGACTAGGTCGGGCGAACACTGAAGCTTTCTTT. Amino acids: CASSLVGGGLGRANTEAFF.

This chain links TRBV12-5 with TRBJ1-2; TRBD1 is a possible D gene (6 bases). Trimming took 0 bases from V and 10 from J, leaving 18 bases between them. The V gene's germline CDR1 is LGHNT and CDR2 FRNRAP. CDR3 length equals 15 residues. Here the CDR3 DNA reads TGTGCTAGTGGTTTGGTTACGCCCCCACAGGGTGACTACACCTTC. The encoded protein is CASGLVTPPQGDYTF.

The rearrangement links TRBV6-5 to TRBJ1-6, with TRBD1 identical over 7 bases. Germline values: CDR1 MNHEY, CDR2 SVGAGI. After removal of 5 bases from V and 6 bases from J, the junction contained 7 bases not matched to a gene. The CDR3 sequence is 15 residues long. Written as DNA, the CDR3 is TGTGCCAGCAGTGACTGGGACAGAAGTAATTCACCCCTCCACTTT. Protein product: CASSDWDRSNSPLHF.

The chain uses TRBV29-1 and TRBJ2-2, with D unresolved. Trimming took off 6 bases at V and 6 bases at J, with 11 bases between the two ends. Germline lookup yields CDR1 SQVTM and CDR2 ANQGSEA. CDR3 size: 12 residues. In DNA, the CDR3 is TGCAGCGTGTTCGTCGACTCCGGGGAGCTGTTTTTT. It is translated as CSVFVDSGELFF.

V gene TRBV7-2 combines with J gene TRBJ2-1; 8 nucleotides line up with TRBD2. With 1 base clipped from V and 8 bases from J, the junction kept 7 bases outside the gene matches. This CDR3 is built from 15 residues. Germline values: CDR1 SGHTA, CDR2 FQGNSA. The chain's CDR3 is CASSLGRGALDEQFF. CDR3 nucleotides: TGTGCCAGCAGCTTAGGGCGGGGGGCCCTCGATGAGCAGTTCTTC.

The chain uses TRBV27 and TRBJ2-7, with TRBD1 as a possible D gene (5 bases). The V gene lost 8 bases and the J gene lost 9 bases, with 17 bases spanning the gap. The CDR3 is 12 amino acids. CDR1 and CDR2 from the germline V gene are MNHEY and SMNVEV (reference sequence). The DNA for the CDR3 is TGTGCCAGCGGGCCGACAGACGGCGGGCAGTACTTC. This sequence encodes CASGPTDGGQYF.

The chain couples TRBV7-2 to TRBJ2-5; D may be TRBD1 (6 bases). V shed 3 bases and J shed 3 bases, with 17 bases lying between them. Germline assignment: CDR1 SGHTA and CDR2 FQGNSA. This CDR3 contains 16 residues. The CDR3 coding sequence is TGTGCCAGCAGCTTTTCCCCGGACAGCTCTAAAGAGACCCAGTACTTC. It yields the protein CASSFSPDSSKETQYF.

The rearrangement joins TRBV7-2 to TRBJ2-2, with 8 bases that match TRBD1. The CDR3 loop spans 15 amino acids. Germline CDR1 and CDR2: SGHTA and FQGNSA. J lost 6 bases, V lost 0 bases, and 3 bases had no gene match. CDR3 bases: TGTGCCAGCAGCTTAGCGAGACAGGGGCCCGGGGAGCTGTTTTTT. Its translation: CASSLARQGPGELFF.

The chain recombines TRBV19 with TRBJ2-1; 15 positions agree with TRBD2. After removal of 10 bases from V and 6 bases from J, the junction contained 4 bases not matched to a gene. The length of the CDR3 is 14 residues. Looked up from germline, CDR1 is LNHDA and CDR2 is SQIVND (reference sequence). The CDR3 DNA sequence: TGTGCCACCGTGGGACTAGCGGGGGGCAATGAGCAGTTCTTC. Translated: CATVGLAGGNEQFF.

CDR3 sequence reads: CASSPRTSGMNEQYF. The CDR3 nucleotides read TGTGCCAGCAGCCCTCGGACTAGCGGGATGAACGAGCAGTACTTC. The J gene is TRBJ2-7, the V gene TRBV5-4; 12 nucleotides agree with TRBD2. Germline CDR1 is SGHNT and CDR2 is YYREEE (reference sequence). The CDR3 extends over 15 amino acids. V dropped 4 bases and J dropped 5; count of bases not matched to a gene: 7.